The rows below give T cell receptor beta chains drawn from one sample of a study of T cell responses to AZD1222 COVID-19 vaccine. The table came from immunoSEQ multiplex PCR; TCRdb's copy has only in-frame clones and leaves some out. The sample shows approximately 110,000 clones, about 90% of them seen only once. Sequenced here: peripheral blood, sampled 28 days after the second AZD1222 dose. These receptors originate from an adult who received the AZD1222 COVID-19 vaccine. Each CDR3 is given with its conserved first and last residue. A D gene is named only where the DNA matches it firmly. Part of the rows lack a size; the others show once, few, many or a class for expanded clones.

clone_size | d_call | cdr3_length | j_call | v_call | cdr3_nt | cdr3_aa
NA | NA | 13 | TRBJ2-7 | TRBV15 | TGTGCCACCAGCAGAGATGGGATGGACGAGCAGTACTTC | CATSRDGMDEQYF
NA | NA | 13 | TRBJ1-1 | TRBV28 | TGTGCCAGCAGTTTAAAGATGAACACTGAAGCTTTCTTT | CASSLKMNTEAFF
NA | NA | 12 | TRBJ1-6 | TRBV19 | TGTGCCAGTATCCAAGGGGTAGGACCCCTCCACTTT | CASIQGVGPLHF
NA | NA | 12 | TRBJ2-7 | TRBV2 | TGTGCCAGCAGTGATGTCGCTTACGAGCAGTACTTC | CASSDVAYEQYF
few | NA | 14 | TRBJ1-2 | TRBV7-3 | TGTGCCAGCAGTAACTCAACCTTTTACTATGGCTACACCTTC | CASSNSTFYYGYTF
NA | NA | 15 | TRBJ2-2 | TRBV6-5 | TGTGCCAGCAGGCCGCCCTCTAGCGACACCGGGGAGCTGTTTTTT | CASRPPSSDTGELFF
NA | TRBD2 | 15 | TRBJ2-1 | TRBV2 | TGTGCCAGCAGTTACAAATCTAGCGGGACCAGTGAGCAGTTCTTC | CASSYKSSGTSEQFF
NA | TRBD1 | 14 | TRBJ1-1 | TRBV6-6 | TGTGCCAGCAGTACAGGGGTGCAGGGCACTGAAGCTTTCTTT | CASSTGVQGTEAFF
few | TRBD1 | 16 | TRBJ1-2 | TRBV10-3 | TGTGCCATCAGTGCAACCGGGACAGGGGGTAACTATGGCTACACCTTC | CAISATGTGGNYGYTF
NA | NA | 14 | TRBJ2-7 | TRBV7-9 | TGTGCCAGCAGCTTAGCGGCAACAGGGTACGAGCAGTACTTC | CASSLAATGYEQYF
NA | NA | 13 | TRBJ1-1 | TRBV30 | TGTGCCTGGAGCTCAGGGTTAGGCACTGAAGCTTTCTTT | CAWSSGLGTEAFF
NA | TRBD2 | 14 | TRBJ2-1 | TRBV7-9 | TGTGCCAGCAGCCGAGCCCGGACTAGCGATGAGCAGTTCTTC | CASSRARTSDEQFF
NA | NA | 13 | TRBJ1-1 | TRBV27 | TGTGCCAGCAGTTTTTACCGGGAGGCTGAAGCTTTCTTT | CASSFYREAEAFF
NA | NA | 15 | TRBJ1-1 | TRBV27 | TGTGCCAGCAGTTTATTGGGCACGGGGAACACTGAAGCTTTCTTT | CASSLLGTGNTEAFF
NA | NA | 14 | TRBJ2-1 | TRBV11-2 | TGTGCCAGCAGCCCCCCGCGGCTCGCGGCTTGGCAGTTCTTC | CASSPPRLAAWQFF
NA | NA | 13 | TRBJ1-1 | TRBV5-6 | TGTGCCAGCAGCTATCTACGGGATACTGAAGCTTTCTTT | CASSYLRDTEAFF
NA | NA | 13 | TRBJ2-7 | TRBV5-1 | TGCGCCAGCAGCTTCCGAGCTTCCTACGAGCAGTACTTC | CASSFRASYEQYF
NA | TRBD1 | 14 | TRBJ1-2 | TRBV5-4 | TGTGCCAGCAGCTTGCCCGGGACAGCGCTTGGCTACACCTTC | CASSLPGTALGYTF
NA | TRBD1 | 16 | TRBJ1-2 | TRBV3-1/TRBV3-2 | TGTGCCAGCAGCCAAGATGTCGCGGGGACAGGGTTTGGCTACACCTTC | CASSQDVAGTGFGYTF
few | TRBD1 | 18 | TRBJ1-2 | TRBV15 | TGTGCCACCAGCAGAGATTGGGGACAGGGGGCGAGAAACTATGGCTACACCTTC | CATSRDWGQGARNYGYTF
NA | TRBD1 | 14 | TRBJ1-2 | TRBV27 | TGTGCCAGCTCCGACCAGGGGGGCGCAGGTGGCTACACCTTC | CASSDQGGAGGYTF
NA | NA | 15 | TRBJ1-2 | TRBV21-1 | TGTGCCAGCAGCAAGAGGCGAAAACCCTTCTATGGCTACACCTTC | CASSKRRKPFYGYTF
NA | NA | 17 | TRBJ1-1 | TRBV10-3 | TGTGCCATCAGTGGGGGCCCTTATGTAGGGGGGAACACTGAAGCTTTCTTT | CAISGGPYVGGNTEAFF
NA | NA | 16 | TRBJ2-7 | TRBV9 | TGTGCCAGCAGCGTAGGAGACACCTCTTTCTCCTACGAGCAGTACTTC | CASSVGDTSFSYEQYF
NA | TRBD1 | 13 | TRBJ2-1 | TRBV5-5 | TGTGCCAGCAGCTTGGGACAGGGAGAGGAGCAGTTCTTC | CASSLGQGEEQFF
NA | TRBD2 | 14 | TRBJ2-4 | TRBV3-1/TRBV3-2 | TGTGCCAGCAGCCACGTTAGCGGGCCAAACATTCAGTACTTC | CASSHVSGPNIQYF
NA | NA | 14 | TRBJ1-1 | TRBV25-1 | TGTGCCAGCAGTGAATATGGGAGGGTTCCTGAAGCTTTCTTT | CASSEYGRVPEAFF
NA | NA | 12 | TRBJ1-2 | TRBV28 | TGTGCCAGCAGTTTGTTGAGGAGGGGCTACACCTTC | CASSLLRRGYTF
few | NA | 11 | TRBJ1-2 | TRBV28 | TGTGCCAGCAGTAACAGGAGGGGCTACACCTTC | CASSNRRGYTF
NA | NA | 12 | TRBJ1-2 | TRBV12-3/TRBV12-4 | TGTGCCAGCAGTCCAAACTTCTATGGCTACACCTTC | CASSPNFYGYTF
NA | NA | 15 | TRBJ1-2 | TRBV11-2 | TGTGCCAGCAGCTTTTCGGCAGATGGAAACTATGGCTACACCTTC | CASSFSADGNYGYTF
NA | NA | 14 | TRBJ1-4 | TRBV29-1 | TGCAGCGTTGGAGGACAGAGTGGGCAGGAAAAACTGTTTTTT | CSVGGQSGQEKLFF
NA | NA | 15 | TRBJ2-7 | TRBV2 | TGTGCCAGCAGTGATAGGGACAAGACCCCCTACGAGCAGTACTTC | CASSDRDKTPYEQYF
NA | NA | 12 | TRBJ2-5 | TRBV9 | TGTGCCAGCAGCGTTTCAGGAGAGACCCAGTACTTC | CASSVSGETQYF
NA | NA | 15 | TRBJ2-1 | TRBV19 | TGTGCCAGTAGTAGGAGCGGTGACTCCTACAATGAGCAGTTCTTC | CASSRSGDSYNEQFF
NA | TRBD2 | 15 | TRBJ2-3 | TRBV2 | TGTGCCAGCAGTGTGATGACTAGCGGGAAGTCTACGCAGTATTTT | CASSVMTSGKSTQYF